These 6 T cell receptor beta chains originate from one sample sequenced in a study of blood T cell repertoires in COVID-19. Clones were read by immunoSEQ multiplex PCR, and TCRdb kept only the in-frame ones, dropping some. The table has hundreds of thousands of clones, roughly 88% seen once. The sequenced sample was peripheral blood. Source of these receptors: a man aged 80 or over with acute or convalescent COVID-19.

Remarks on this clone: This same CDR3 is encoded by further DNA sequences in the sample. V gene TRBV7-2 combines with J gene TRBJ2-1; TRBD2 agrees at 14 bases. V gave up 5 bases and J gave up 9 bases; unmatched junction bases: 3. This CDR3 spans 14 amino acids. CDR1 SGHTA and CDR2 FQGNSA come from the germline V gene. The CDR3, as DNA: TGTGCCAGCAGCCCAGGACTAGCGGGAGGTGAGCAGTTCTTC. Protein product: CASSPGLAGGEQFF.

The chain is built from TRBV3-1 (or the pseudogene TRBV3-2) and TRBJ1-5; a weak D match, TRBD1 (5 bases). The CDR3 is 16 residues long. Trimming shortened V by 5 bases and J by 0 bases, and 14 bases separated the two germline ends. Germline CDR1 reads LGHDT; CDR2 reads YNNKEL (reference sequence). The CDR3 DNA reads TGTGCCAGCAGCATTTCCGGCGGGGGTAGCAATCAGCCCCAGCATTTT. It is translated as CASSISGGGSNQPQHF.

The gene calls are TRBV29-1 and TRBJ1-1, with unresolved D. This CDR3 comprises 11 residues. The V gene's germline CDR1 is SQVTM and CDR2 ANQGSEA. V lost 4 bases, J lost 4 bases, and 7 bases lay in between. CDR3 DNA: TGCAGCGTTGCTCGCGGCACTGAAGCTTTCTTT. Its translation is CSVARGTEAFF.

The gene calls are TRBV6-6 and TRBJ2-7, with TRBD2 matching over 14 bases. Germline loops: CDR1 MNHNY, CDR2 SVGAGI (reference sequence). The CDR3 has 14 residues. Trimming at V came to 8 bases and at J to 4 bases, leaving 4 bases not matched to a gene. CDR3 nucleotide sequence: TGTGCCAGCGAAGGGACTAGCGGGGGTTACGAGCAGTACTTC. Translating it yields CASEGTSGGYEQYF.

The chain uses TRBV27 and TRBJ1-1; D unclear. The CDR3 is 13 residues long. From germline, CDR1 is MNHEY and CDR2 SMNVEV (reference sequence). Trimming stripped 0 bases from V and 1 base from J, with 3 bases between. The CDR3 DNA sequence: TGTGCCAGCAGTTTATCAGCGAACACTGAAGCTTTCTTT. Protein: CASSLSANTEAFF.

The V call is TRBV7-9, the J call TRBJ2-5, with 7 bases identical to TRBD1. The V gene's germline CDR1 is SEHNR and CDR2 FQNEAQ (reference sequence). V dropped 1 base and J dropped 1; count of bases not matched to a gene: 9. The CDR3 loop spans 17 amino acids. CDR3: CASSLGTGLPTQETQYF. Here the CDR3 DNA reads TGTGCCAGCAGCTTAGGGACAGGACTGCCCACCCAAGAGACCCAGTACTTC.